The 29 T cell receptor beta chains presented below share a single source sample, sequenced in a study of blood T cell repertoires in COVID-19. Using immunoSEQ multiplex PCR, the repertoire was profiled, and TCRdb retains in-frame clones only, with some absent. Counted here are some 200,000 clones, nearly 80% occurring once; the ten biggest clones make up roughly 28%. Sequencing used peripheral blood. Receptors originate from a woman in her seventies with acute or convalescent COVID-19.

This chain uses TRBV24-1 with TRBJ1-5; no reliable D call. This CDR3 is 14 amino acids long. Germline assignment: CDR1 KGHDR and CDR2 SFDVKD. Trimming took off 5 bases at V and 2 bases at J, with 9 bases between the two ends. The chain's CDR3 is CATSGGYGNQPQHF. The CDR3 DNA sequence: TGTGCCACCAGTGGAGGTTACGGCAATCAGCCCCAGCATTTT.

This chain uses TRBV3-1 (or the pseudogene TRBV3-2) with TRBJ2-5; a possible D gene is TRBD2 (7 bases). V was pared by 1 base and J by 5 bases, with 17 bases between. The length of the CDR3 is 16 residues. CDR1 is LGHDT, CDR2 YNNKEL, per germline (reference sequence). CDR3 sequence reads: CASSQGIGGGAETQYF. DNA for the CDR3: TGTGCCAGCAGCCAAGGGATCGGTGGGGGGGCCGAGACCCAGTACTTC.

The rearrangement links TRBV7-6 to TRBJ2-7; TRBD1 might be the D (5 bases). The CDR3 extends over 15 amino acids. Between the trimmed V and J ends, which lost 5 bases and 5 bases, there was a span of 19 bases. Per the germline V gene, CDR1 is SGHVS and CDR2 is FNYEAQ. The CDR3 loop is CASSTEQGLLNEQYF. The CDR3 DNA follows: TGTGCCAGCAGCACTGAGCAGGGCCTTCTGAACGAGCAGTACTTC.

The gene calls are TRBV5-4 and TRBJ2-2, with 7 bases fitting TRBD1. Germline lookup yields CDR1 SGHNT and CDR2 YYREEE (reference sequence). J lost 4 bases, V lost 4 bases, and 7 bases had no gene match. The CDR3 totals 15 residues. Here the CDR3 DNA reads TGTGCCAGCAGCCCCGGGACAGATCGCACCGGGGAGCTGTTTTTT. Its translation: CASSPGTDRTGELFF. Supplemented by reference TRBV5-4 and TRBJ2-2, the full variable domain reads ETGVTQSPTHLIKTRGQQVTLRCSSQSGHNTVSWYQQALGQGPQFIFQYYREEENGRGNFPPRFSGLQFPNYSSELNVNALELDDSALYLCASSPGTDRTGELFFGEGSRLTVL.

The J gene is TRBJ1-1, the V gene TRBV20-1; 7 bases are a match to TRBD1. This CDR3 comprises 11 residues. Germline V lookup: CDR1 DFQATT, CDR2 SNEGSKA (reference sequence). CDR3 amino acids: CRAGGRTEAFF. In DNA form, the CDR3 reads TGCAGAGCAGGGGGGAGGACTGAAGCTTTCTTT.

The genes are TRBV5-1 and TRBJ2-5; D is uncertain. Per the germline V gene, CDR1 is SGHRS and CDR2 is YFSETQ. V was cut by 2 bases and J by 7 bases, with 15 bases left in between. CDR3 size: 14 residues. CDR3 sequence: CASSFDPGVRTQYF. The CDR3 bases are TGCGCCAGCAGCTTCGACCCTGGAGTCAGGACCCAGTACTTC.

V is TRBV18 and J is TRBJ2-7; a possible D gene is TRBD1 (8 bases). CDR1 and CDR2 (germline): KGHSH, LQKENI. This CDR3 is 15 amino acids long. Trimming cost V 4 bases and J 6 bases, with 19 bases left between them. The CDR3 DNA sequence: TGTGCCAGCTCACAACAAACAGGGGGGGGATCCGAGCAGTACTTC. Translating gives CASSQQTGGGSEQYF.

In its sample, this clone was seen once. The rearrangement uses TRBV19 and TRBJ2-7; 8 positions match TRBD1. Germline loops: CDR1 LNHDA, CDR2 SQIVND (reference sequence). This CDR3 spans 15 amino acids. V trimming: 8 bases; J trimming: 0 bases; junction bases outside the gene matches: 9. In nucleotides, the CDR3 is TGTGCCAGTGGCCCCGGGACAGGCAGCTCCTACGAGCAGTACTTC. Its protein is CASGPGTGSSYEQYF.

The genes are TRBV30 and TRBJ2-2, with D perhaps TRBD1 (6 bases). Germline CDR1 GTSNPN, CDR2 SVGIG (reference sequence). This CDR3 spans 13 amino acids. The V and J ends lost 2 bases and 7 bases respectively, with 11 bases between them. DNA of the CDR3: TGTGCCTGGAGTCCTAACAGGGACGGGGAGCTGTTTTTT. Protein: CAWSPNRDGELFF.

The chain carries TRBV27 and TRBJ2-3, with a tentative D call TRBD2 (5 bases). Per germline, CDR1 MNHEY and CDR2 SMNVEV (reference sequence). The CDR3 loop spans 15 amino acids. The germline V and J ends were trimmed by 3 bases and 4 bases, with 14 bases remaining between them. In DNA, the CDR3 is TGTGCCAGCAGTTTTGGTCCGGGAAAGGCAGATACGCAGTATTTT. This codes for CASSFGPGKADTQYF.

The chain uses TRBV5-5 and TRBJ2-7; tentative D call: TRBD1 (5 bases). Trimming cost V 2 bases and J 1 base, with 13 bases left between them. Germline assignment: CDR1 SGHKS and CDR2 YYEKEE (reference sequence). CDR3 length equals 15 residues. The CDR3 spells CASSFAPRDSYEQYF. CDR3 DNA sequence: TGTGCCAGCAGCTTCGCCCCCAGGGATTCCTACGAGCAGTACTTC.

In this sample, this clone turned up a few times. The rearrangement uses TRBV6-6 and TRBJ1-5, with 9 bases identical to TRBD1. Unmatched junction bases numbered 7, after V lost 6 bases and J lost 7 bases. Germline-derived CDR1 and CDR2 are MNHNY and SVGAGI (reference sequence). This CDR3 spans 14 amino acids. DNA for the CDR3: TGTGCCAGCAGCCCCCATGGACAGGGGCAGCCCCAGCATTTT. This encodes CASSPHGQGQPQHF.

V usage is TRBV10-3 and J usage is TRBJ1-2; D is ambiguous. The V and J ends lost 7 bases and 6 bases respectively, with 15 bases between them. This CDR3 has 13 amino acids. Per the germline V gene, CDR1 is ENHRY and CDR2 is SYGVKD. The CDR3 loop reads CAITEEGYNGYTF. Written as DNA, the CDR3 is TGTGCCATCACAGAGGAGGGTTACAATGGCTACACCTTC.

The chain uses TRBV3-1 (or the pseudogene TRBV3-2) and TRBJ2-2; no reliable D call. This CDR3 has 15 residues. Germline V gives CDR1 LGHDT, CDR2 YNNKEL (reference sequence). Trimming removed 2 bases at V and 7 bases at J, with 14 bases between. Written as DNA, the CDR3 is TGTGCCAGCAGCCAATCGGTCAATCGGGTCGGGGAGCTGTTTTTT. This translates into CASSQSVNRVGELFF.

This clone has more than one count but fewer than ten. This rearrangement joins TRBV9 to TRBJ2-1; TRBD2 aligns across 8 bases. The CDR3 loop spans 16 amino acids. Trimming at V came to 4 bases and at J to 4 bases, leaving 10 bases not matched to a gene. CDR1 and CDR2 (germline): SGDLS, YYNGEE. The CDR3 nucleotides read TGTGCCAGCAGCCCCCGGGGCGCGGGAGGTTACAATGAGCAGTTCTTC. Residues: CASSPRGAGGYNEQFF.

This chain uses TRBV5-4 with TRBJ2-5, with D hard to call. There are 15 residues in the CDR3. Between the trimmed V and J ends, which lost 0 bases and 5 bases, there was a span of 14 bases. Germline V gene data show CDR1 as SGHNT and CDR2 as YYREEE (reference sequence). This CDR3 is CASSLGPQARETQYF. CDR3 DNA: TGTGCCAGCAGCTTGGGGCCTCAAGCGAGGGAGACCCAGTACTTC.

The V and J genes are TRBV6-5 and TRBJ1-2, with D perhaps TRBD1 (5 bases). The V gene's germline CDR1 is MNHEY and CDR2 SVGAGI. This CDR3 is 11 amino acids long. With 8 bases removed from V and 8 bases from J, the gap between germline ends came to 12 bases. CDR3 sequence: CASGGIRGYTF. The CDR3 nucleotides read TGTGCCAGCGGGGGGATACGAGGCTACACCTTC.

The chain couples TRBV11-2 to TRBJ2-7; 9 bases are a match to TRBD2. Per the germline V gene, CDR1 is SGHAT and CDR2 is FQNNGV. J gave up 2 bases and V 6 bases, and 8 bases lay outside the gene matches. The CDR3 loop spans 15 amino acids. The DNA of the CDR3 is TGTGCCAGCAGTTCAGGACTAGCGCGGGCCTACGAGCAGTACTTC. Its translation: CASSSGLARAYEQYF.

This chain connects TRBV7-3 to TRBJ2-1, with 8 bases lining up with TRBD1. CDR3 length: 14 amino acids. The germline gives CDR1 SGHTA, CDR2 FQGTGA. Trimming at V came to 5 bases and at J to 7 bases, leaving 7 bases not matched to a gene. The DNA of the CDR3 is TGTGCCAGCAGCCCCCGGGACAGGAAGAATGAGCAGTTCTTC. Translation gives CASSPRDRKNEQFF.

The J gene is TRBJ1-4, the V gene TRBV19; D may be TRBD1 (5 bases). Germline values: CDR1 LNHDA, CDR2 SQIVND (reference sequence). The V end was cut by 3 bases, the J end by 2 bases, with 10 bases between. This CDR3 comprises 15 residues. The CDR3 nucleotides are TGTGCCAGTAGTATCGGCGGGACTACTAATGAAAAACTGTTTTTT. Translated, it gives CASSIGGTTNEKLFF.

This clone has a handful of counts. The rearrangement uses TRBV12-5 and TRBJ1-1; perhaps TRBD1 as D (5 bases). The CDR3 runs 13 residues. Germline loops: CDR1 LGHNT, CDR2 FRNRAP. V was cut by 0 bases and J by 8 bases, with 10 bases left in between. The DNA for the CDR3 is TGTGCTAGTGGTTTGGTCGGGGGATTCGAAGCTTTCTTT. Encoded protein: CASGLVGGFEAFF.

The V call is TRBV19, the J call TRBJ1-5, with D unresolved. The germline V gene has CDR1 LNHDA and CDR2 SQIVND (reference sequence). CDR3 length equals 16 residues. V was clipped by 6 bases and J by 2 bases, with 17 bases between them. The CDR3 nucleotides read TGTGCCAGTAGCCCGCGGCTAGGTGGTGGCAATCAGCCCCAGCATTTT. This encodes CASSPRLGGGNQPQHF.

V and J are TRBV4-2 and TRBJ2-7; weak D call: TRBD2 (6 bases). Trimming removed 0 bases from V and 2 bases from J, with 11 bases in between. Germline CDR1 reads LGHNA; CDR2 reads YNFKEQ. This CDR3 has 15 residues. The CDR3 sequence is CASSQDHRLAYEQYF. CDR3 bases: TGTGCCAGCAGCCAAGATCATCGACTAGCCTACGAGCAGTACTTC.

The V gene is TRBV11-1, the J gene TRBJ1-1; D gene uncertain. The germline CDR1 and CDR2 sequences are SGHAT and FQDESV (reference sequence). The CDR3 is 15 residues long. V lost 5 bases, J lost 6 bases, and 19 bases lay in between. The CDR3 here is CASSRDLVTRSEAFF. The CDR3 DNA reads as TGTGCCAGCAGCCGTGACCTTGTGACGAGGTCTGAAGCTTTCTTT.

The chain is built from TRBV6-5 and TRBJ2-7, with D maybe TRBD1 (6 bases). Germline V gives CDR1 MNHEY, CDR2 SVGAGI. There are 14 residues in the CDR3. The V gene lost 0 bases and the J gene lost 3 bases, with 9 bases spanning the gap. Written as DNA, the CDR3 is TGTGCCAGCAGTTACTCGGGGGCGGTCTACGAGCAGTACTTC. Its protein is CASSYSGAVYEQYF.

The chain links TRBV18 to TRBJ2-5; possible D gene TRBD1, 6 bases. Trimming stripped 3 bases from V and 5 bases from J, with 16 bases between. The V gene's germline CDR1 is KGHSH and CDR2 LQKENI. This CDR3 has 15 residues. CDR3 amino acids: CASSPADSLSETQYF. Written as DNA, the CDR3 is TGTGCCAGCTCACCTGCGGACAGTTTATCGGAGACCCAGTACTTC.

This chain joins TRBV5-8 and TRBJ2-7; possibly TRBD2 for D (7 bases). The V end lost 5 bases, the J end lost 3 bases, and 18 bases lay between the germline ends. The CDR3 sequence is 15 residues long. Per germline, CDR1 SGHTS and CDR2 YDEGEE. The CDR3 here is CASRKHGGPIYEQYF. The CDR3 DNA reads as TGTGCCAGCAGAAAACACGGGGGGCCGATCTACGAGCAGTACTTC.

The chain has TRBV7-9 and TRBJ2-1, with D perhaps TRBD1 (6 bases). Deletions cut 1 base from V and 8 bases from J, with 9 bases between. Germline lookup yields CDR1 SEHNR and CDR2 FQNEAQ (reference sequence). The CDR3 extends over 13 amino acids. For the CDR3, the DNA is TGTGCCAGCAGCTTAGGACAGGCCGATGAGCAGTTCTTC. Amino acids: CASSLGQADEQFF. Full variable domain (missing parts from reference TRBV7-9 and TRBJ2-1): DTGVSQNPRHKITKRGQNVTFRCDPISEHNRLYWYRQTLGQGPEFLTYFQNEAQLEKSRLLSDRFSAERPKGSFSTLEIQRTEQGDSAMYLCASSLGQADEQFFGPGTRLTVL.

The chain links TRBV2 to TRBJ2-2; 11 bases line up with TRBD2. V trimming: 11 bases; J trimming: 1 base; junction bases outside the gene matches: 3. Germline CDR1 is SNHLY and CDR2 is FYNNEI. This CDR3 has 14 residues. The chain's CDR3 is CAVGTSGNTGELFF. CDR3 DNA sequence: TGTGCCGTTGGGACTAGCGGGAACACCGGGGAGCTGTTTTTT.